The next 31 T cell receptor beta chains were all read from a single sample in a study of T cell responses to AZD1222 COVID-19 vaccine (dated by TCRdb to the early 2020s). The library was prepared using the immunoSEQ multiplex PCR assay. TCRdb took over this immuneACCESS table, retaining in-frame rearrangements with V and J assigned. Such tables are incomplete; in checked studies, under half of the missing clones stem from an unresolved V gene, and the remainder is unexplained. The table for this sample lists 120,000 or so clones; less than 95% of them were counted only once. About 4% of the sample is taken by the ten largest. This sample's time point label indicates: baseline before first vaccination. What this sample's treatment or condition label stands for: meningococcal conjugate vaccine given as trial control. The sample in question was peripheral blood, obtained on day 0 of MenACWY control vaccination. The receptors were gathered from an adult in good health.

This clone showed up just once. This chain uses TRBV7-9 with TRBJ1-1; 7 positions match TRBD1. The J segment lost 1 base and the V segment lost 5 bases, leaving 4 bases of the junction unmatched. CDR3 length: 14 residues. From germline, CDR1 is SEHNR and CDR2 FQNEAQ (reference sequence). The CDR3 DNA reads as TGTGCCAGCAGCAGTTACAGGGGGAACACTGAAGCTTTCTTT. Translating it yields CASSSYRGNTEAFF.

The chain combines TRBV19 with TRBJ2-3; 9 bases fit TRBD1. The CDR3 consists of 15 residues. J was trimmed by 1 base and V by 9 bases; bases with no gene match: 8. Germline V gene lookup returns CDR1 LNHDA and CDR2 SQIVND (reference sequence). The CDR3 spells CASINRTGGTDTQYF. In nucleotides, the CDR3 is TGTGCCAGCATTAATCGGACAGGGGGCACAGATACGCAGTATTTT.

This chain connects TRBV27 to TRBJ2-7; D might be TRBD2 (5 bases). Germline V gene sequence: CDR1 MNHEY, CDR2 SMNVEV (reference sequence). Deletions cut 5 bases from V and 3 bases from J, with 17 bases between. This CDR3 is 15 amino acids long. This CDR3 reads CASSPTGKQSYEQYV. The CDR3 nucleotides read TGTGCCAGCAGTCCGACGGGGAAGCAAAGCTACGAGCAGTACGTC.

A single count supports this clone. This chain uses TRBV7-9 with TRBJ2-7, with 8 bases fitting TRBD1. V was pared by 5 bases and J by 3 bases, with 6 bases of the junction left unmatched. This CDR3 has 14 residues. Per the germline V gene, CDR1 is SEHNR and CDR2 is FQNEAQ (reference sequence). The CDR3 here is CASSPQGGFYEQYF. For the CDR3, the DNA is TGTGCCAGCAGCCCACAGGGGGGATTCTACGAGCAGTACTTC.

CDR3 protein: CASSFWDSLKETQYF. DNA of the CDR3: TGCGCCAGCAGCTTCTGGGACAGTCTTAAGGAGACCCAGTACTTC. V and J are TRBV5-1 and TRBJ2-5; 7 positions agree with TRBD1. The germline V gene encodes CDR1 SGHRS and CDR2 YFSETQ. This CDR3 comprises 15 residues. V shed 2 bases, J shed 5 bases, and the junction held 9 bases outside the gene matches.

The V call is TRBV6-2 or TRBV6-3, the J call TRBJ2-2, with 10 nucleotides matching TRBD1. This CDR3 has 16 amino acids. The V gene's germline CDR1 is MNHEY and CDR2 SVGEGT. With V trimmed by 0 bases and J by 6 bases, 4 bases remained unmatched. The CDR3 protein is CASSYSETGGSGELFF. In DNA form, the CDR3 reads TGTGCCAGCAGTTACTCTGAGACAGGGGGCTCCGGGGAGCTGTTTTTT.

The V and J genes are TRBV3-1 (or the pseudogene TRBV3-2) and TRBJ2-3; weak D call: TRBD2 (5 bases). In germline, CDR1 is LGHDT, CDR2 YNNKEL (reference sequence). V shed 1 base and J shed 1 base, with 6 bases lying between them. The CDR3 loop spans 14 amino acids. The CDR3 loop reads CASSQAGGTDTQYF. The CDR3 DNA reads as TGTGCCAGCAGCCAAGCCGGGGGCACAGATACGCAGTATTTT.

V is TRBV10-3 and J is TRBJ2-1, with D perhaps matching TRBD1 (6 bases). CDR1 is ENHRY and CDR2 is SYGVKD in the germline V gene. The CDR3 sequence is 13 residues long. V was trimmed by 3 bases and J by 6 bases, leaving 9 bases between them. Written as DNA, the CDR3 is TGTGCCATCAGTGAAGACAGGCTCAATGAGCAGTTCTTC. Translating it yields CAISEDRLNEQFF.

There are a few counts of this clone. The chain has TRBV12-3 or TRBV12-4 and TRBJ2-5; no firm D call. CDR3 length: 13 residues. V gave up 2 bases and J gave up 5 bases, with 9 bases separating them. The CDR3 DNA reads TGTGCCAGCAGTTTATCTCTGGCGGAGACCCAGTACTTC. Translation gives CASSLSLAETQYF.

V is TRBV5-1 and J is TRBJ2-5; 12 bases align to TRBD2. The CDR3 length is 15 residues. J was trimmed by 4 bases and V by 4 bases; bases with no gene match: 5. Germline V gene sequence: CDR1 SGHRS, CDR2 YFSETQ. The DNA of the CDR3 is TGCGCCAGCAGCATGGGACTAGCGGGCCGAGAGACCCAGTACTTC. It translates to CASSMGLAGRETQYF.

The V gene is TRBV7-6, the J gene TRBJ2-5; TRBD1 matches 8 bases. The CDR3 is made up of 15 amino acids. V lost 3 bases and J lost 5; bases outside the gene matches: 8. CDR1 and CDR2 from the germline V gene are SGHVS and FNYEAQ. The DNA for the CDR3 is TGTGCCAGCAGCTTCGGACAGGGTGGCGGGGAGACCCAGTACTTC. Its translation: CASSFGQGGGETQYF.

The chain recombines TRBV5-1 with TRBJ1-6; unclear D gene. Germline loops: CDR1 SGHRS, CDR2 YFSETQ. The CDR3 is 16 amino acids. V lost 2 bases to trimming and J lost 0 bases, with 9 bases between them. Here the CDR3 DNA reads TGCGCCAGCAGCTTAATCGACAACTCCTATAATTCACCCCTCCACTTT. As protein: CASSLIDNSYNSPLHF.

This sequence joins TRBV5-1 and TRBJ2-1; D might be TRBD1 (5 bases). Germline CDR1 and CDR2: SGHRS and YFSETQ. V lost 4 bases to trimming and J lost 2 bases, with 16 bases between them. CDR3 length equals 16 residues. In DNA form, the CDR3 reads TGCGCCAGCAGCCCGGACGACAGTCTAGCCTACAATGAGCAGTTCTTC. Translating gives CASSPDDSLAYNEQFF.

The chain links TRBV7-2 to TRBJ2-7, with TRBD2 identical over 7 bases. Trimming at V came to 5 bases and at J to 3 bases, leaving 4 bases not matched to a gene. The CDR3 totals 13 residues. The germline CDR1 and CDR2 sequences are SGHTA and FQGNSA. The CDR3 DNA follows: TGTGCCAGCAGCGCCCGCGGGGGCTACGAGCAGTACGTC. Amino acids: CASSARGGYEQYV.

This chain joins TRBV19 and TRBJ1-1; no definite D call. V was shortened by 1 base and J by 1 base, with 7 bases between the two germline ends. Germline CDR1 reads LNHDA; CDR2 reads SQIVND (reference sequence). The length of the CDR3 is 14 residues. In DNA, the CDR3 is TGTGCCAGTAGTATAGGCGGGGAGAACACTGAAGCTTTCTTT. Its translation: CASSIGGENTEAFF.

V usage is TRBV15 and J usage is TRBJ2-5, with TRBD2 matching 7 bases. CDR1 LNHNV and CDR2 YYDKDF come from the germline V gene (reference sequence). The CDR3 totals 14 residues. The J segment lost 5 bases and the V segment lost 2 bases, leaving 5 bases of the junction unmatched. CDR3 bases: TGTGCCACCAGCAGACGGGACGGGGGGGAGACCCAGTACTTC. It encodes CATSRRDGGETQYF.

V is TRBV5-1 and J is TRBJ2-7; no clear D gene. V was clipped by 4 bases and J by 4 bases, with 12 bases between them. CDR3 length: 13 amino acids. Germline CDR1 reads SGHRS; CDR2 reads YFSETQ. The CDR3 DNA sequence: TGCGCCAGCAGCGCGGCCGGCCCTTACGAGCAGTACTTC. Its protein is CASSAAGPYEQYF.

The chain joins TRBV5-4 to TRBJ1-4; possible D gene TRBD1, 5 bases. V gave up 0 bases and J gave up 3 bases, with 9 bases separating them. Per the germline V gene, CDR1 is SGHNT and CDR2 is YYREEE (reference sequence). This CDR3 spans 15 amino acids. The CDR3 sequence is CASSLGGLPNEKLFF. The CDR3 region has the DNA TGTGCCAGCAGCTTGGGGGGCTTGCCTAATGAAAAACTGTTTTTT. Drawing the rest from reference TRBV5-4 and TRBJ1-4, the complete variable domain is ETGVTQSPTHLIKTRGQQVTLRCSSQSGHNTVSWYQQALGQGPQFIFQYYREEENGRGNFPPRFSGLQFPNYSSELNVNALELDDSALYLCASSLGGLPNEKLFFGSGTQLSVL.

This chain links TRBV7-8 with TRBJ2-4; D is unclear. CDR3 length: 17 residues. The V end lost 0 bases, the J end lost 0 bases, and 12 bases lay between the germline ends. Germline CDR1 SGHVS, CDR2 FQNEAQ. CDR3 sequence: CASSLAVLHLAKNIQYF. The CDR3 DNA is TGTGCCAGCAGCTTAGCGGTCCTCCATCTAGCCAAAAACATTCAGTACTTC. Using reference TRBV7-8 and TRBJ2-4 for the parts outside the CDR3, the full variable domain is GAGVSQSPRYKVAKRGQDVALRCDPISGHVSLFWYQQALGQGPEFLTYFQNEAQLDKSGLPSDRFFAERPEGSVSTLKIQRTQQEDSAVYLCASSLAVLHLAKNIQYFGAGTRLSVL.

The table lists this clone with a few counts. J is TRBJ1-6 and V is TRBV9; D is possibly TRBD1 (5 bases). Trimming took 0 bases from V and 8 from J, leaving 15 bases between them. The CDR3 is 16 residues long. Germline values: CDR1 SGDLS, CDR2 YYNGEE. The CDR3 spells CASSVGTGFSDSPLHF. Written as DNA, the CDR3 is TGTGCCAGCAGCGTAGGTACAGGTTTCTCCGATTCACCCCTCCACTTT.

The DNA of the CDR3 is TGTGCCACCGCCCCGACTAGCGGACTATACAATGAGCAGTTCTTC. It codes for CATAPTSGLYNEQFF. This sequence joins TRBV27 and TRBJ2-1; 9 nucleotides match TRBD2. Germline assignment: CDR1 MNHEY and CDR2 SMNVEV (reference sequence). CDR3 size: 15 residues. V shed 10 bases and J 4 bases; nucleotides not matched to a gene: 11.

The chain combines TRBV6-5 with TRBJ1-5; D not certain. The CDR3 runs to 14 residues. The V end was cut by 6 bases, the J end by 3 bases, with 12 bases between. Germline assignment: CDR1 MNHEY and CDR2 SVGAGI. Here the CDR3 DNA reads TGTGCCAGCAGAACGGCAGGTCTCAATCAGCCCCAGCATTTT. Translating gives CASRTAGLNQPQHF.

This chain connects TRBV28 to TRBJ2-1; perhaps TRBD1 as D (5 bases). The CDR3 consists of 16 residues. Trimming left V 10 bases short and J 1 base short, with 20 bases between. CDR1 is MDHEN, CDR2 SYDVKM, per germline. The CDR3 here is CATGTDQKGSYNEQFF. CDR3 coding DNA: TGTGCCACTGGTACCGATCAAAAGGGGTCCTACAATGAGCAGTTCTTC.

The chain has TRBV6-5 and TRBJ1-4, with 8 bases that match TRBD1. Germline CDR1 MNHEY, CDR2 SVGAGI. Germline trimming cut 2 bases from V and 6 bases from J; bases unmatched to any gene: 2. The CDR3 runs 14 residues. CDR3 sequence reads: CASSYGQGDEKLFF. The DNA for the CDR3 is TGTGCCAGCAGTTACGGACAGGGAGATGAAAAACTGTTTTTT.

The count of this clone is one. The genes are TRBV2 and TRBJ2-6; tentatively, D is TRBD1 (5 bases). This CDR3 has 17 residues. The V end was cut by 0 bases, the J end by 0 bases, with 9 bases between. Germline V gene lookup returns CDR1 SNHLY and CDR2 FYNNEI. CDR3 sequence (DNA): TGTGCCAGCAGTGAAGCGGGGCCGTACTCTGGGGCCAACGTCCTGACTTTC. Its protein product is CASSEAGPYSGANVLTF.

The chain has TRBV11-3 and TRBJ2-5; 10 bases align to TRBD1. The V gene's germline CDR1 is SGHNT and CDR2 YENEEA. The CDR3 is made up of 15 amino acids. V dropped 5 bases and J dropped 1; count of bases not matched to a gene: 4. CDR3 nucleotide sequence: TGTGCCAGCAGCCCGCGGACAGGGGGCCAAGAGACCCAGTACTTC. Translation: CASSPRTGGQETQYF.

CDR3 protein: CATSRDWIRDRGNEQYF. The CDR3 DNA reads TGTGCCACCAGCAGAGATTGGATCCGGGACAGGGGGAACGAGCAGTACTTC. The V gene is TRBV15, the J gene TRBJ2-7, with 11 bases lining up with TRBD1. V lost 0 bases and J lost 5; bases outside the gene matches: 9. Germline V gene data show CDR1 as LNHNV and CDR2 as YYDKDF (reference sequence). This CDR3 comprises 17 residues.

V and J are TRBV19 and TRBJ2-4; 7 nucleotides align to TRBD1. V dropped 6 bases and J dropped 2; count of bases not matched to a gene: 10. There are 16 residues in the CDR3. Germline V gene sequence: CDR1 LNHDA, CDR2 SQIVND (reference sequence). CDR3 loop: CASSPGQVETKNIQYF. The DNA of the CDR3 is TGTGCCAGTAGCCCCGGACAGGTGGAGACCAAAAACATTCAGTACTTC. The whole variable domain, filled in from reference TRBV19 and TRBJ2-4, reads DGGITQSPKYLFRKEGQNVTLSCEQNLNHDAMYWYRQDPGQGLRLIYYSQIVNDFQKGDIAEGYSVSREKKESFPLTVTSAQKNPTAFYLCASSPGQVETKNIQYFGAGTRLSVL.

This chain uses TRBV7-2 with TRBJ2-3, with 13 nucleotides matching TRBD2. This CDR3 is 16 amino acids long. The J segment lost 2 bases and the V segment lost 5 bases, leaving 4 bases of the junction unmatched. In germline, CDR1 is SGHTA, CDR2 FQGNSA. The DNA for the CDR3 is TGTGCCAGCAGCAGGACTAGCGGGGGATACACAGATACGCAGTATTTT. This gives the protein CASSRTSGGYTDTQYF.

The V call is TRBV7-2, the J call TRBJ2-5; 12 nucleotides agree with TRBD2. The germline V gene has CDR1 SGHTA and CDR2 FQGNSA. Germline trimming cut 5 bases from V and 4 bases from J; bases unmatched to any gene: 8. CDR3 size: 16 residues. CDR3 in amino acids: CASSPRTSGVGETQYF. CDR3 DNA: TGTGCCAGCAGCCCACGGACTAGCGGGGTTGGAGAGACCCAGTACTTC.

The chain is built from TRBV12-3 or TRBV12-4 and TRBJ2-1; no clear D. V lost 3 bases, J lost 6 bases, and 9 bases lay in between. CDR3 size: 13 residues. Here the CDR3 reads CASSLSRGNEQFF. The CDR3 nucleotides are TGTGCCAGCAGTTTGTCCCGCGGCAATGAGCAGTTCTTC.